Following are 21 T cell receptor beta chains from one sample sequenced in a study of response to subunit inactivated influenza vaccine. TCRdb processed the RT-PCR reads anew with MiXCR; each CDR3 protein has one entry. The sample carries around 530,000 distinct CDR3 sequences, around 11% recorded once. This specimen was PBMCs from blood, taken on the day of vaccination. These receptors all stem from a man aged 45-65 years who received an inactivated influenza vaccine.

The chain couples TRBV6-1 to TRBJ2-1, with D possibly being TRBD1 (6 bases). CDR3 length: 13 residues. With 6 bases removed from V and 5 bases from J, the gap between germline ends came to 11 bases. Germline V gene lookup returns CDR1 MNHNS and CDR2 SASEGT. The CDR3 DNA is TGTGCCAGCAGCGGACAGTACGACAATGAGCAGTTCTTC. As protein: CASSGQYDNEQFF.

This clonotype showed up just a few times. The gene calls are TRBV5-1 and TRBJ2-7; 8 nucleotides match TRBD1. Germline V gene sequence: CDR1 SGHRS, CDR2 YFSETQ. This CDR3 is built from 13 residues. V shed 4 bases, J shed 7 bases, and the junction held 7 bases outside the gene matches. CDR3 bases: TGCGCCAGCAGCCCCGGACAGGGCTGGGAGCAGTACTTC. It is translated as CASSPGQGWEQYF.

The chain uses TRBV12-3 or TRBV12-4 and TRBJ1-1; 9 bases are a match to TRBD1. V lost 4 bases and J lost 9; bases outside the gene matches: 6. This CDR3 is built from 13 residues. DNA for the CDR3: TGTGCCAGCAGTTCTGGACAGGGGAGACAAGCTTTCTTT. It translates to CASSSGQGRQAFF.

The V and J genes are TRBV29-1 and TRBJ2-7; the D gene is possibly TRBD1 (6 bases). Germline CDR1 and CDR2: SQVTM and ANQGSEA. The CDR3 covers 13 residues. V lost 6 bases and J 2 bases, leaving 14 bases between the germline ends. This CDR3 reads CSVETGNAYEQYF. CDR3 nucleotides: TGCAGCGTGGAGACAGGAAACGCCTACGAGCAGTACTTC.

CDR3 in DNA: TGTGCCAGCAGCCAAACAGGGATGTCACACAATGAGCAGTTCTTC. Its protein is CASSQTGMSHNEQFF. J is TRBJ2-1 and V is TRBV4-2, with D possibly being TRBD1 (6 bases). CDR1 and CDR2 from the germline V gene are LGHNA and YNFKEQ. Trimming removed 2 bases at V and 5 bases at J, with 13 bases between. This CDR3 region has 15 residues.

V is TRBV20-1 and J is TRBJ2-3, with TRBD2 matching over 11 bases. CDR3 length equals 21 residues. CDR1 DFQATT and CDR2 SNEGSKA come from the germline V gene (reference sequence). Trimming took 0 bases from V and 0 from J; bases not matched to a gene: 17. CDR3 coding DNA: TGCAGTGCTAGAGATTCTAGCGGGAGGAACGCAGTAGACTCAAGCACAGATACGCAGTATTTT. Its translation: CSARDSSGRNAVDSSTDTQYF.

The chain is built from TRBV15 and TRBJ1-2, with 9 bases aligning to TRBD1. This CDR3 contains 15 residues. Germline CDR1 LNHNV, CDR2 YYDKDF (reference sequence). Trimming removed 0 bases from V and 2 bases from J; junction bases left unmatched: 1. The chain's CDR3 is CATSRDGTGNYGYTF. In nucleotides, the CDR3 is TGTGCCACCAGCAGAGATGGGACAGGGAACTATGGCTACACCTTC.

In its sample, this clonotype was seen a few times. This chain links TRBV5-6 with TRBJ1-1; 9 bases fit TRBD1. This CDR3 has 17 amino acids. Germline CDR1 reads SGHDT; CDR2 reads YYEEEE. V shed 2 bases and J 0 bases; nucleotides not matched to a gene: 8. CDR3: CASSFWTGARMNTEAFF. In nucleotides, the CDR3 is TGTGCCAGCAGCTTTTGGACAGGGGCGAGAATGAACACTGAAGCTTTCTTT.

This clonotype occurred many times. CDR3 residues: CASSFTGGGNEQFF. The CDR3 DNA follows: TGTGCCAGCAGCTTCACCGGGGGGGGGAATGAGCAGTTCTTC. The J gene is TRBJ2-1, the V gene TRBV7-9; TRBD2 matches at 8 bases. J was trimmed by 7 bases and V by 3 bases; bases with no gene match: 5. The CDR3 is 14 amino acids. Looked up from germline, CDR1 is SEHNR and CDR2 is FQNEAQ (reference sequence).

This clonotype was seen many times. The chain is built from TRBV29-1 and TRBJ2-5; no firm D call. V was clipped by 4 bases and J by 5 bases, with 8 bases between them. CDR1 SQVTM and CDR2 ANQGSEA come from the germline V gene. The CDR3 extends over 11 amino acids. CDR3 nucleotides: TGCAGCGTTGGGGAAGGGGAGACCCAGTACTTC. Its translation: CSVGEGETQYF.

This clonotype was seen more than once but under ten times. This sequence joins TRBV20-1 and TRBJ1-2; D remains ambiguous. This CDR3 has 11 residues. Per germline, CDR1 DFQATT and CDR2 SNEGSKA (reference sequence). V was trimmed by 4 bases and J by 6 bases, leaving 9 bases between them. CDR3 residues: CSATVENGYTF. Written as DNA, the CDR3 is TGCAGTGCTACGGTGGAAAATGGCTACACCTTC.

This chain joins TRBV6-2 or TRBV6-3 and TRBJ1-1, with a weak D call TRBD1 (5 bases). Germline CDR1 is MNHEY and CDR2 is SVGEGT. V gave up 6 bases and J gave up 5 bases, with 19 bases separating them. The CDR3 contains 15 residues. CDR3 loop: CASSPRSGGTTEAFF. As DNA, the CDR3 is TGTGCCAGCAGCCCGAGATCCGGGGGAACAACTGAAGCTTTCTTT.

This sequence joins TRBV20-1 and TRBJ1-4; a possible D gene is TRBD1 (5 bases). Looked up from germline, CDR1 is DFQATT and CDR2 is SNEGSKA (reference sequence). V was shortened by 1 base and J by 0 bases, with 12 bases between the two germline ends. The CDR3 length is 16 residues. The CDR3 spells CSARASGTPTNEKLFF. DNA for the CDR3: TGCAGTGCTAGAGCATCGGGGACCCCAACTAATGAAAAACTGTTTTTT.

The rearrangement links TRBV7-8 to TRBJ2-3; TRBD2 matches 11 bases. After removal of 5 bases from V and 0 bases from J, the junction contained 16 bases not matched to a gene. The germline V gene encodes CDR1 SGHVS and CDR2 FQNEAQ. The CDR3 is 20 amino acids. CDR3 region: CASSQWWRIAGGRSTDTQYF. The CDR3 DNA reads TGTGCCAGCAGCCAGTGGTGGAGGATAGCGGGAGGGCGTAGCACAGATACGCAGTATTTT. The whole variable domain, remainder taken from reference TRBV7-8 and TRBJ2-3, is GAGVSQSPRYKVAKRGQDVALRCDPISGHVSLFWYQQALGQGPEFLTYFQNEAQLDKSGLPSDRFFAERPEGSVSTLKIQRTQQEDSAVYLCASSQWWRIAGGRSTDTQYFGPGTRLTVL.

This clonotype was counted a few times. The CDR3 nucleotides read TGTGCCTGGAGTTACTTTCCCCCATGGGGGGCTAGCACAGATACGCAGTATTTT. Protein: CAWSYFPPWGASTDTQYF. The chain uses TRBV30 and TRBJ2-3; D might be TRBD1 or TRBD2, each matching 6 bases. The length of the CDR3 is 18 residues. Trimming cost V 2 bases and J 0 bases, with 21 bases left between them. Germline assignment: CDR1 GTSNPN and CDR2 SVGIG (reference sequence).

The J gene is TRBJ1-5, the V gene TRBV7-9, with D maybe TRBD1 (6 bases). Trimming removed 1 base at V and 1 base at J, with 11 bases between. Germline CDR1 reads SEHNR; CDR2 reads FQNEAQ (reference sequence). CDR3 size: 16 residues. The CDR3 here is CASSLVGGRSNQPQHF. CDR3 DNA sequence: TGTGCCAGCAGCTTAGTGGGGGGCAGGAGCAATCAGCCCCAGCATTTT. The whole variable domain, remainder taken from reference TRBV7-9 and TRBJ1-5, is DTGVSQNPRHKITKRGQNVTFRCDPISEHNRLYWYRQTLGQGPEFLTYFQNEAQLEKSRLLSDRFSAERPKGSFSTLEIQRTEQGDSAMYLCASSLVGGRSNQPQHFGDGTRLSIL.

This clonotype was detected many times. The rearrangement joins TRBV12-3 or TRBV12-4 to TRBJ2-7; D perhaps matches TRBD1 (5 bases). CDR3 length: 13 amino acids. V was cut by 7 bases and J by 4 bases, with 14 bases left in between. Written as DNA, the CDR3 is TGTGCCAGCACTCTTGGACACCGTTACGAGCAGTACTTC. Amino acid sequence: CASTLGHRYEQYF.

This clonotype was found a few times. V usage is TRBV25-1 and J usage is TRBJ2-3, with D hard to call. V gave up 1 base and J gave up 4 bases, with 9 bases separating them. Germline CDR1 reads MGHDK; CDR2 reads SYGVNS. There are 14 residues in the CDR3. The CDR3 reads CASSEWRTPDTQYF. In DNA, the CDR3 is TGTGCCAGCAGTGAATGGAGAACCCCAGATACGCAGTATTTT.

The rearrangement links TRBV7-9 to TRBJ2-7; 11 bases match TRBD1. Trimming cost V 5 bases and J 3 bases; bases outside gene matches: 6. Germline V gene lookup returns CDR1 SEHNR and CDR2 FQNEAQ (reference sequence). This CDR3 is 15 amino acids long. CDR3 DNA sequence: TGTGCCAGCAGCACTTCGGACAGGGGGCTCTACGAGCAGTACTTC. It specifies CASSTSDRGLYEQYF.

The table lists this clonotype with a few counts. CDR3 nucleotide sequence: TGTGCCAGCACCCTGGGAGACAAAAGGGGTGAGACCCAGTACTTC. Amino acid sequence: CASTLGDKRGETQYF. The chain recombines TRBV2 with TRBJ2-5, with D perhaps being TRBD1 or TRBD2 (5 bases each). Germline CDR1 and CDR2: SNHLY and FYNNEI. This CDR3 has 15 residues. Deletions cut 7 bases from V and 5 bases from J, with 20 bases between.

This chain links TRBV4-1 with TRBJ2-7; D not certain. V lost 0 bases and J lost 3, with 12 bases in between. Per the germline V gene, CDR1 is MGHRA and CDR2 is YSYEKL. The CDR3 is 15 residues long. The CDR3 DNA reads as TGCGCCAGCAGCCAAGATAGGGTCCTTATCTACGAGCAGTACTTC. Translation: CASSQDRVLIYEQYF.